The TCR beta chain under discussion was sequenced for a study of T cells in Graves' hyperthyroidism and ophthalmopathy. General observations from the study: Ophthalmopathy and stable hyperthyroidism were separated by a 13 V-J model. Researchers found most expanded thyroid clonotypes above 0.001 in blood as well. With a median lead of approximately 6 months before onset, the model predicted ophthalmopathy.

This clonotype was found many times. The antigen remains unidentified. The CDR3 covers 16 residues. The germline V and J ends were trimmed by 3 bases and 0 bases, with 11 bases remaining between them. Germline V CDR1 and CDR2: KGHDR, SFDVKD. Amplification yielded TCR beta CDR3 regions, with RNA transcripts as the source. A set of HTBI primers served as the primers for a first-round RT-PCR of the TCR CDR3. TCRdb independently ran MiXCR on the multiplex PCR reads; one entry per CDR3 protein. Of approximately 250,000 distinct CDR3 sequences in the sample, 24% were seen once. This clonotype was obtained from a woman aged 40 to 50 with Graves' ophthalmopathy. The chain links TRBV24-1 to TRBJ1-5; a possible D gene is TRBD1 (5 bases). Source material: blood. The CDR3 is CATSDPQGDSNQPQHF. The CDR3 DNA sequence: TGTGCCACCAGTGATCCCCAGGGTGATAGCAATCAGCCCCAGCATTTT.